The 7 T cell receptor beta chains below all came from one sample that was sequenced in a study of blood T cell repertoires in COVID-19. Assay used: immunoSEQ multiplex PCR; TCRdb lists only in-frame clones, some missing. The table lists fewer than 350,000 clones, approximately 87% of them singletons, with approximately 12% in the top ten. Sequencing was performed on peripheral blood. The receptors here all came from a woman in her thirties with COVID-19, enrolled during active disease.

The CDR3 spells CASSGGLAGLPSGANVLTF. The CDR3 coding sequence is TGTGCCAGCAGCGGGGGACTAGCGGGGCTACCCTCTGGGGCCAACGTCCTGACTTTC. The chain combines TRBV9 with TRBJ2-6, with 13 bases that match TRBD2. The V gene end was trimmed by 3 bases and the J gene end by 0 bases; junction bases not matched to a gene: 6. CDR3 size: 19 residues. CDR1 is SGDLS, CDR2 YYNGEE, per germline.

Comment on this clone: An end of the junction differs from the germline gene, which may be a read error. The rearrangement links TRBV14 to TRBJ1-2; 7 bases are a match to TRBD1. Germline-derived CDR1 and CDR2 are SGHDN and FVKESK. The CDR3 contains 13 residues. The CDR3 sequence: CASRQGGGYGYTF. CDR3 DNA sequence: TGTGCCAGCCGCCAGGGGGGGGGTTATGGCTACACCTTC.

This clone has only one observation. The genes are TRBV5-1 and TRBJ1-6; possible D gene TRBD1, 6 bases. CDR1 and CDR2 from the germline V gene are SGHRS and YFSETQ. The CDR3 spans 14 residues. With 2 bases removed from V and 7 bases from J, the gap between germline ends came to 10 bases. DNA of the CDR3: TGCGCCAGCAGCTTCGGACAGCGCAATTCACCCCTCCACTTT. Its protein is CASSFGQRNSPLHF.

A single count supports this clone. The genes are TRBV28 and TRBJ2-7; 11 nucleotides match TRBD2. Germline CDR1 is MDHEN and CDR2 is SYDVKM. CDR3 length equals 17 residues. The ends lost 1 base at V and 3 bases at J; junction bases unmatched: 8. This CDR3 reads CASSLSGGLAGGYEQYF. Here the CDR3 DNA reads TGTGCCAGCAGTTTATCAGGGGGCCTAGCGGGGGGCTACGAGCAGTACTTC.

The rearrangement joins TRBV29-1 to TRBJ1-2; TRBD1 matches at 9 bases. The trim removed 6 bases at V and 2 bases at J, leaving 4 bases unmatched. In germline, CDR1 is SQVTM, CDR2 ANQGSEA. The CDR3 extends over 13 amino acids. The CDR3 protein is CSVRDRVNYGYTF. The CDR3 region has the DNA TGCAGCGTCCGGGACAGGGTCAACTATGGCTACACCTTC. The full variable domain, with the rest looked up from reference TRBV29-1 and TRBJ1-2, is SAVISQKPSRDICQRGTSLTIQCQVDSQVTMMFWYRQQPGQSLTLIATANQGSEATYESGFVIDKFPISRPNLTFSTLTVSNMSPEDSSIYLCSVRDRVNYGYTFGSGTRLTVV.

V is TRBV18 and J is TRBJ2-2; D perhaps matches TRBD1 (6 bases). Germline CDR1 is KGHSH and CDR2 is LQKENI. The ends were cut back, 2 bases at V and 0 bases at J, with 16 bases in the middle. This CDR3 is 18 amino acids long. CDR3 sequence reads: CASSPAGTYNTNTGELFF. In DNA, the CDR3 is TGTGCCAGCTCACCAGCCGGGACATATAATACGAACACCGGGGAGCTGTTTTTT.

This sequence joins TRBV5-8 and TRBJ2-7; 8 bases agree with TRBD2. J lost 8 bases, V lost 4 bases, and 17 bases had no gene match. This CDR3 contains 16 residues. Germline V gives CDR1 SGHTS, CDR2 YDEGEE. CDR3: CASSVVGGDTNSKQYF. CDR3 DNA: TGTGCCAGCAGCGTGGTCGGGGGGGACACTAATTCCAAGCAGTACTTC.